The entry below describes one T cell receptor (beta chain). This record belongs to a study of blood T cell repertoires in COVID-19. Study details: T cells, B-cell-depleted T cells, or PBMCs supplied cDNA or gDNA.

The Seattle site enrolled patients during active infection and followed them longitudinally. Source study methods: The authors estimated nucleated cell counts from reference gene primer amplification. Libraries were prepared by immunoSEQ multiplex PCR; TCRdb keeps only in-frame clonotypes and omits some of them. From that table come the V and J calls and clone size; the DNA was used to work out D and trimming. This sample carries some 70,000 clones, about 80% of them seen once, and the ten largest clones take approximately 12%. This TCR was recovered from a man aged 50 to 59 with COVID-19, enrolled during active disease. Material: peripheral blood.

CDR3 sequence: CASPLGGGYTF. The CDR3 bases are TGTGCCAGCCCCCTGGGGGGAGGCTACACCTTC. The chain has TRBV7-9 and TRBJ1-2; D might be TRBD1 (5 bases). The germline gives CDR1 SEHNR, CDR2 FQNEAQ (reference sequence). Trimming removed 8 bases from V and 8 bases from J, with 12 bases in between. This CDR3 spans 11 amino acids. Complete variable domain (other parts from reference TRBV7-9 and TRBJ1-2): DTGVSQNPRHKITKRGQNVTFRCDPISEHNRLYWYRQTLGQGPEFLTYFQNEAQLEKSRLLSDRFSAERPKGSFSTLEIQRTEQGDSAMYLCASPLGGGYTFGSGTRLTVV.